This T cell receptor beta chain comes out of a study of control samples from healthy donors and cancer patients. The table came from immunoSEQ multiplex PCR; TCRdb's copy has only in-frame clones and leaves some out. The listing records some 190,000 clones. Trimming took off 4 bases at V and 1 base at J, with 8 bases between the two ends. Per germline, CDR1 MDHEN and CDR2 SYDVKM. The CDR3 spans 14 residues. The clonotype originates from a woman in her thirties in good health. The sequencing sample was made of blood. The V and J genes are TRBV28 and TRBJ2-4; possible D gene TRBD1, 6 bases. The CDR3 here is CASSSTGAKNIQYF. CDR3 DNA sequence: TGTGCCAGCAGTTCCACAGGGGCCAAAAACATTCAGTACTTC.